Given below is one TCR beta chain in context. The source of the sample is a study of T cell responses to AZD1222 COVID-19 vaccine. The CDR3 loop spans 13 amino acids. Per germline, CDR1 SGDLS and CDR2 YYNGEE. V was trimmed by 0 bases and J by 2 bases, leaving 6 bases between them. Some clones are missing from TCRdb's copy, which holds only in-frame ones; the method was immunoSEQ multiplex PCR. Among 100,000 to 140,000 clones, roughly nine tenths were seen once, and the ten largest hold less than 8%. The sequence came from an adult in good health. The chain combines TRBV9 with TRBJ2-7; no clear D. Sequencing was performed on peripheral blood, taken on day 0 of AZD1222 vaccination. CDR3: CASSVVPTYEQYF. Here the CDR3 DNA reads TGTGCCAGCAGCGTAGTCCCGACCTACGAGCAGTACTTC.